This TCR beta chain comes out of a study of neurological immune-mediated disorders. This clonotype has at least ten counts. TCRdb fed the 5' RACE reads into MiXCR, producing one record per CDR3 protein. The sample has over 60,000 distinct CDR3 sequences; 4% to 6% are singletons. The CDR3 is 12 residues long. Trimming removed 6 bases from V and 7 bases from J, with 12 bases in between. Sequenced sample: PBMCs. The chain combines TRBV12-3 or TRBV12-4 with TRBJ1-1; D is uncertain. This receptor was identified in a woman in her twenties or thirties with multiple sclerosis. As DNA, the CDR3 is TGTGCCAGCAGCTTGGGTAAACTTGAAGCTTTCTTT. This encodes CASSLGKLEAFF.